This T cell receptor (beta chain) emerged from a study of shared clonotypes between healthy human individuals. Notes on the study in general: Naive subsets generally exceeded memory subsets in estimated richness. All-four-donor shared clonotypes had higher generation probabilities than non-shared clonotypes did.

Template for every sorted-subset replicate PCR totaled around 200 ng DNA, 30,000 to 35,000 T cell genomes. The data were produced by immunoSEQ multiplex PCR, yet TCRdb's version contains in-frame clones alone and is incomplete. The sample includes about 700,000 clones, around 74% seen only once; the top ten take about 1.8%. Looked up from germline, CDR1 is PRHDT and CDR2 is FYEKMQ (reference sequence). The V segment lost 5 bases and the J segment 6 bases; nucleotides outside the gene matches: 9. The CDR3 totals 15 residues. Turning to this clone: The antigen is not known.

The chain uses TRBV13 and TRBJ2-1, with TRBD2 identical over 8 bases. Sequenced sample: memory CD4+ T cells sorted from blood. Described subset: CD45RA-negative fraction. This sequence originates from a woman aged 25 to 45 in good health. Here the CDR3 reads CASSPRTSLANEQFF. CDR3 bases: TGTGCCAGCAGCCCGCGGACTAGCTTGGCCAATGAGCAGTTCTTC.